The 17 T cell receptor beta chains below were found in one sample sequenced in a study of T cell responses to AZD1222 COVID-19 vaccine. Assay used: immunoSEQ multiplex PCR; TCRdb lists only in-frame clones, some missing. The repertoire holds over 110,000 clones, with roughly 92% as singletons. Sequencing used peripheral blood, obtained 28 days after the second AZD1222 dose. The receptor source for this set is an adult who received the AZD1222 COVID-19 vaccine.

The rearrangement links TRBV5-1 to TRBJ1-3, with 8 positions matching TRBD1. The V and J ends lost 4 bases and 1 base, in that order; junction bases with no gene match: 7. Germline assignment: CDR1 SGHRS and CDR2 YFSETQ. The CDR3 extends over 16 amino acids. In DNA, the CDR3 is TGCGCCAGCAGCGAGGGAACAGGGGGATCTGGAAACACCATATATTTT. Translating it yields CASSEGTGGSGNTIYF.

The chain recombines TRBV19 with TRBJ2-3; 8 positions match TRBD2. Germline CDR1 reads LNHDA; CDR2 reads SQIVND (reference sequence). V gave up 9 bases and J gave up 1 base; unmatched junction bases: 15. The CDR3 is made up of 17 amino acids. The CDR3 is CASTHWGAGEGTDTQYF. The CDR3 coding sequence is TGTGCCAGCACCCACTGGGGAGCGGGAGAAGGCACAGATACGCAGTATTTT.

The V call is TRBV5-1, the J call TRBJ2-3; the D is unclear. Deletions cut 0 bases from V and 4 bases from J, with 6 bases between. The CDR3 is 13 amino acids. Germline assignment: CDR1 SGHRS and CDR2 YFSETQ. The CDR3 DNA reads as TGCGCCAGCAGCTTGGAGGTTGCAGATACGCAGTATTTT. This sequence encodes CASSLEVADTQYF.

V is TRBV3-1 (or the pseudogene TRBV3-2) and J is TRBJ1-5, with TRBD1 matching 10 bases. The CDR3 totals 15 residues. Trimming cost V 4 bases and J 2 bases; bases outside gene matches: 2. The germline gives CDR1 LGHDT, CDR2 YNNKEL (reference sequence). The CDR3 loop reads CASSPGTGGNQPQHF. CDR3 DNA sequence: TGTGCCAGCAGCCCCGGGACAGGGGGCAATCAGCCCCAGCATTTT.

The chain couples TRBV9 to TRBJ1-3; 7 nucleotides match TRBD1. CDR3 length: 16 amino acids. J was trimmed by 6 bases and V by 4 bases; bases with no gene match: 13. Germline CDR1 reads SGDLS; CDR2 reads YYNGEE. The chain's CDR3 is CASSTQPGQLLNTIYF. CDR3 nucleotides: TGTGCCAGCAGCACACAACCGGGACAGCTTTTAAACACCATATATTTT.

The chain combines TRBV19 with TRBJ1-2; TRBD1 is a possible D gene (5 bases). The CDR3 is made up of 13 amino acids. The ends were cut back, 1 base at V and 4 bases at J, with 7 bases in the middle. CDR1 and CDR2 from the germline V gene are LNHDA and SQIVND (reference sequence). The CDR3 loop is CASSIGGAYGYTF. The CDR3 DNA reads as TGTGCCAGTAGTATAGGTGGGGCCTATGGCTACACCTTC.

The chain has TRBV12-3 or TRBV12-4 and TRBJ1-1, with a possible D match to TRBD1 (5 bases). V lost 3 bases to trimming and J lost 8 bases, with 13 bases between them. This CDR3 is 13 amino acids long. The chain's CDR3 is CASSLGVGGEAFF. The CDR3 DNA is TGTGCCAGCAGTTTGGGGGTAGGAGGAGAAGCTTTCTTT.

The CDR3 protein is CASSSGQGNTEAFF. The CDR3 DNA sequence: TGTGCCAGCAGCTCCGGACAGGGGAACACTGAAGCTTTCTTT. This chain connects TRBV28 to TRBJ1-1, with 8 bases lining up with TRBD1. After removal of 6 bases from V and 1 base from J, the junction contained 4 bases not matched to a gene. CDR3 length equals 14 residues. Germline assignment: CDR1 MDHEN and CDR2 SYDVKM.

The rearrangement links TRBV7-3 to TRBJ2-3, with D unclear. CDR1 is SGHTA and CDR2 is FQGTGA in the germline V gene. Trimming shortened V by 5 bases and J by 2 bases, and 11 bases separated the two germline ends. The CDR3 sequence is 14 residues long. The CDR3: CASSLRDSTDTQYF. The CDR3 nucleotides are TGTGCCAGCAGCCTCAGAGATTCCACAGATACGCAGTATTTT. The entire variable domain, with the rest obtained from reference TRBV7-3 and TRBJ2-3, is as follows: GAGVSQTPSNKVTEKGKYVELRCDPISGHTALYWYRQSLGQGPEFLIYFQGTGAADDSGLPNDRFFAVRPEGSVSTLKIQRTERGDSAVYLCASSLRDSTDTQYFGPGTRLTVL.

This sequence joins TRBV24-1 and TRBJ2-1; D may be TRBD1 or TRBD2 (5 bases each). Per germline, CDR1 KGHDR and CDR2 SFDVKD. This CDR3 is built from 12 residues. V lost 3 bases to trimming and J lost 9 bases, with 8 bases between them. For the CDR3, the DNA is TGTGCCACCAGTGATCGGGACCGTGAGCAGTTCTTC. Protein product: CATSDRDREQFF.

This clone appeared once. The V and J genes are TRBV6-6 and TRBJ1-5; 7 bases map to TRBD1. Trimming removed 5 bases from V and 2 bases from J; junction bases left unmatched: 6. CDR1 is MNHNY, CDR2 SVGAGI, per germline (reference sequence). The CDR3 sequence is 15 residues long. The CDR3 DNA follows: TGTGCCAGCAGTCTACAGGGGAGAGGCAATCAGCCCCAGCATTTT. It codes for CASSLQGRGNQPQHF.

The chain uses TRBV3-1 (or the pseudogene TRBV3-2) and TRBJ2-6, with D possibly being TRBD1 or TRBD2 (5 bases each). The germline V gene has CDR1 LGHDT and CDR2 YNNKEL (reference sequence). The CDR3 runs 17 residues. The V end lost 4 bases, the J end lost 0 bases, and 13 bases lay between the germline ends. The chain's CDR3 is CASSPGPPGSGANVLTF. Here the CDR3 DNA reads TGTGCCAGCAGCCCGGGACCGCCGGGCTCTGGGGCCAACGTCCTGACTTTC.

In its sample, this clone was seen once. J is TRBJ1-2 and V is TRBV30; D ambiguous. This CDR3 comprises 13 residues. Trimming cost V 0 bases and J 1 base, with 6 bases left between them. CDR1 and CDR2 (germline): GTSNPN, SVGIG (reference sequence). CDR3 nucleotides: TGTGCCTGGAGTGTAGGGATTAACTATGGCTACACCTTC. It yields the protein CAWSVGINYGYTF. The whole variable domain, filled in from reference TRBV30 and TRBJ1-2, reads SQTIHQWPATLVQPVGSPLSLECTVEGTSNPNLYWYRQAAGRGLQLLFYSVGIGQISSEVPQNLSASRPQDRQFILSSKKLLLSDSGFYLCAWSVGINYGYTFGSGTRLTVV.

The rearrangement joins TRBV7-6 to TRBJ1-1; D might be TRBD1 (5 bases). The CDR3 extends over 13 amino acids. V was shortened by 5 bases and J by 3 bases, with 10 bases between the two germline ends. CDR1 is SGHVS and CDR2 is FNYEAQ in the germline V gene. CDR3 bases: TGTGCCAGCAGCCCCCAAGGGGACACTGAAGCTTTCTTT. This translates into CASSPQGDTEAFF.

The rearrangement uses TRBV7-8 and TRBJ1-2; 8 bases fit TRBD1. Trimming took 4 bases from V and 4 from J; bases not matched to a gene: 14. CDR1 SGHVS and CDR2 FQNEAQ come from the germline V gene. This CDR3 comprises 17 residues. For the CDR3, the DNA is TGTGCCAGCAGCTCAACAAGACAGGGGAGGGGGCCCTATGGCTACACCTTC. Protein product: CASSSTRQGRGPYGYTF. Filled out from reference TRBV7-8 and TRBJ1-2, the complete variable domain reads GAGVSQSPRYKVAKRGQDVALRCDPISGHVSLFWYQQALGQGPEFLTYFQNEAQLDKSGLPSDRFFAERPEGSVSTLKIQRTQQEDSAVYLCASSSTRQGRGPYGYTFGSGTRLTVV.

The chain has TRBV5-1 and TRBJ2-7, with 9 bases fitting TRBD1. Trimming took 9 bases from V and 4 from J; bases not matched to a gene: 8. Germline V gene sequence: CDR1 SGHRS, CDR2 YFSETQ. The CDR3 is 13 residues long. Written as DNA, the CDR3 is TGCGCCAACCCAGACAGGGGGGGGTACGAGCAGTACGTC. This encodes CANPDRGGYEQYV.

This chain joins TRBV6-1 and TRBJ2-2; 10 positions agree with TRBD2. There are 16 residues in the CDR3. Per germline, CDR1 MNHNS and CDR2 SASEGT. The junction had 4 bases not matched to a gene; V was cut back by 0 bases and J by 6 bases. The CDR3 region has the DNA TGTGCCAGCAGTGAAGCAGGGCTAGCGGGAGCCGGGGAGCTGTTTTTT. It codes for CASSEAGLAGAGELFF.